These T cell receptor beta chains were read from a single sample in a study of cytomegalovirus exposure and HLA in healthy donors. Sequencing was performed with immunoSEQ multiplex PCR; in TCRdb, only in-frame clones are kept and a portion is missing. The repertoire holds 200,000 to 250,000 clones, with around nine tenths as singletons. The sample was PBMCs. Receptor source: a young woman in good health and CMV-seronegative. The CDR3 runs from the conserved cysteine through the conserved F or W.

v_gene: TRBV5-1
j_gene: TRBJ2-7
CDR3aa: CASSPSLGLDSSYEQYF

v_gene: TRBV6-5
j_gene: TRBJ2-7
CDR3aa: CASSYSGTSYEQYF

v_gene: TRBV29-1
j_gene: TRBJ2-1
CDR3aa: CSLRVRINEQFF

v_gene: TRBV10-2
j_gene: TRBJ2-7
CDR3aa: CATRTGSSYEQYF

v_gene: TRBV5-1
j_gene: TRBJ2-7
CDR3aa: CASSSYYEQYF

v_gene: TRBV5-8
j_gene: TRBJ1-5
CDR3aa: CASSFGLVSNQPQHF

v_gene: TRBV6-6
j_gene: TRBJ1-6
CDR3aa: CASSQTGGNSPLHF

v_gene: TRBV5-1
j_gene: TRBJ2-1
CDR3aa: CASTGDTYNEQFF

v_gene: TRBV6-6
j_gene: TRBJ1-1
CDR3aa: CASSSGGETEAFF

v_gene: TRBV29-1
j_gene: TRBJ2-7
CDR3aa: CSVGDRGITYEQYF

v_gene: TRBV5-1
j_gene: TRBJ2-5
CDR3aa: CASSPGTSEIQETQYF

v_gene: TRBV5-4
j_gene: TRBJ2-7
CDR3aa: CASSWTEGLSYEQYF

v_gene: TRBV29-1
j_gene: TRBJ1-3
CDR3aa: CSAGTIDSGNTIYF

v_gene: TRBV4-1
j_gene: TRBJ1-1
CDR3aa: CASSQAQTAPVTNTEAFF

v_gene: TRBV28
j_gene: TRBJ1-5
CDR3aa: CASSFGQSNQPQHF

v_gene: TRBV11-2
j_gene: TRBJ2-5
CDR3aa: CASSLGTSGNNF

v_gene: TRBV7-9
j_gene: TRBJ1-1
CDR3aa: CASSLVGLGQRNTEAFF